These 5 T cell receptor beta chains originate from one sample sequenced in a study of cytomegalovirus exposure and HLA in healthy donors. It was with 60 Vbeta and 13 Jbeta primers that the PCR ran. Profiling relied on immunoSEQ multiplex PCR, and the TCRdb table lists in-frame clones only, not all of them. This table has 64,000 or so clones, less than 85% appearing once. The sequenced sample was PBMCs. The source is a woman between 45 and 60 years old in good health and CMV-seropositive.

This clone was recorded once. CDR3 sequence (DNA): TGTGCCAGCAAACAACGGGAGAACTCTGGAAACACCATATATTTT. This codes for CASKQRENSGNTIYF. This rearrangement joins TRBV27 to TRBJ1-3; no clear D. The CDR3 contains 15 residues. Per germline, CDR1 MNHEY and CDR2 SMNVEV (reference sequence). Trimming removed 7 bases from V and 0 bases from J, with 13 bases in between.

This chain connects TRBV5-4 to TRBJ2-5; D gene unclear. This CDR3 is built from 15 residues. CDR1 is SGHNT, CDR2 YYREEE, per germline (reference sequence). V lost 1 base and J lost 5, with 15 bases in between. The CDR3 region is CASSLRRVGEETQYF. CDR3 DNA: TGTGCCAGCAGCTTGAGACGGGTCGGTGAGGAGACCCAGTACTTC. The whole variable domain, remainder taken from reference TRBV5-4 and TRBJ2-5, is ETGVTQSPTHLIKTRGQQVTLRCSSQSGHNTVSWYQQALGQGPQFIFQYYREEENGRGNFPPRFSGLQFPNYSSELNVNALELDDSALYLCASSLRRVGEETQYFGPGTRLLVL.

The V gene is TRBV6-4, the J gene TRBJ1-5; 8 bases map to TRBD1. There are 14 residues in the CDR3. J gave up 5 bases and V 4 bases, and 4 bases lay outside the gene matches. From germline, CDR1 is MRHNA and CDR2 SNTAGT. In DNA form, the CDR3 reads TGTGCCAGCAGTGCCACAGGGGGGGATCAGCCCCAGCATTTT. Protein sequence: CASSATGGDQPQHF.

Here the CDR3 reads CAWGRAGQFF. The DNA of the CDR3 is TGTGCCTGGGGGAGAGCGGGGCAGTTCTTC. V is TRBV30 and J is TRBJ2-1; TRBD2 is a possible D gene (6 bases). The CDR3 spans 10 residues. Trimming removed 5 bases at V and 12 bases at J, with 11 bases between. Germline V lookup: CDR1 GTSNPN, CDR2 SVGIG (reference sequence).

V usage is TRBV30 and J usage is TRBJ1-1; D is unclear. There are 14 residues in the CDR3. Germline V gene lookup returns CDR1 GTSNPN and CDR2 SVGIG (reference sequence). V lost 0 bases and J lost 7, with 15 bases in between. DNA of the CDR3: TGTGCCTGGAGTGTATATCCGGGTTATAGTGAAGCTTTCTTT. Amino acids: CAWSVYPGYSEAFF.